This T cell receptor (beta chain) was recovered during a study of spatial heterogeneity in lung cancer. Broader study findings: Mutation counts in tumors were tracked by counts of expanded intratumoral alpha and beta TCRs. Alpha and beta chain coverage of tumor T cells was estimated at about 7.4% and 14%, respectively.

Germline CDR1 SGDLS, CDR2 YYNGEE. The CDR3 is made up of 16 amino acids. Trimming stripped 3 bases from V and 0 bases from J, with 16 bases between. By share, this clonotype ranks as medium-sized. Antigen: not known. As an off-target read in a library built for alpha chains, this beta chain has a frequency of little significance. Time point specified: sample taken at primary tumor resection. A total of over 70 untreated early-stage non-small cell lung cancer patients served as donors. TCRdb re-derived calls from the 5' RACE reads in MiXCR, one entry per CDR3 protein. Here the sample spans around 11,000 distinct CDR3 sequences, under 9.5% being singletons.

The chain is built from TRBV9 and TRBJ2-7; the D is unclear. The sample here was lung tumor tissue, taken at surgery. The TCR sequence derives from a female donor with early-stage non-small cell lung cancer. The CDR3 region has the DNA TGTGCCAGCAGCGCCGCTGACCGCTCCTTCTCCTACGAGCAGTACTTC. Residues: CASSAADRSFSYEQYF.